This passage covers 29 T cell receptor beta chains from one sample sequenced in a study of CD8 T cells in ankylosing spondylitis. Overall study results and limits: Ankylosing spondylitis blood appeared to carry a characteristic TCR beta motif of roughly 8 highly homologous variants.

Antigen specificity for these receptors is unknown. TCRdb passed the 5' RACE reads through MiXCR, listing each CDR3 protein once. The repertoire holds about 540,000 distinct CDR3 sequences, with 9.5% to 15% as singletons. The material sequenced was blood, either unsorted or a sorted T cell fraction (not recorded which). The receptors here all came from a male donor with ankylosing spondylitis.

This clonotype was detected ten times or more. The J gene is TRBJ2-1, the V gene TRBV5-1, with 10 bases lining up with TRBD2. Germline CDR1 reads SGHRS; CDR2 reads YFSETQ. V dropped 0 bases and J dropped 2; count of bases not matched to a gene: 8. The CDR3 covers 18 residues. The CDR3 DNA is TGCGCCAGCAGCTTGGTGAGGGAAGCGGGAGGGGCCTACAATGAGCAGTTCTTC. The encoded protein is CASSLVREAGGAYNEQFF.

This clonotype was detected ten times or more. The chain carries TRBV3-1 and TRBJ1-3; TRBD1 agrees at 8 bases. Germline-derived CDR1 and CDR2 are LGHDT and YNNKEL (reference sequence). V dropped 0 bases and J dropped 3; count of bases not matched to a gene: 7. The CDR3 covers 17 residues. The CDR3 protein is CASSQDGQGASGNTIYF. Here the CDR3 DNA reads TGTGCCAGCAGCCAAGATGGGCAGGGGGCCAGTGGAAACACCATATATTTT.

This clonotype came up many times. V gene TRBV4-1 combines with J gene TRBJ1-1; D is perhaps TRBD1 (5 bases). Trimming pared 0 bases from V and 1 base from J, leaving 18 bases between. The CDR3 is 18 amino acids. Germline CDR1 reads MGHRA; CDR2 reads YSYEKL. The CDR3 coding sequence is TGCGCCAGCAGCCAAGATCCGGGACGCTCTGAACGGAACACTGAAGCTTTCTTT. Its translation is CASSQDPGRSERNTEAFF.

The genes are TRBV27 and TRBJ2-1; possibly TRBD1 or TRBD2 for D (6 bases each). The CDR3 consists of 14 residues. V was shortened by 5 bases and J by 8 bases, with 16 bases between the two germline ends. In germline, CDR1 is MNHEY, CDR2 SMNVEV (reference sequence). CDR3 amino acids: CASSETGRIDEQFF. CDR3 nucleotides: TGTGCCAGCAGTGAAACAGGGAGGATCGATGAGCAGTTCTTC.

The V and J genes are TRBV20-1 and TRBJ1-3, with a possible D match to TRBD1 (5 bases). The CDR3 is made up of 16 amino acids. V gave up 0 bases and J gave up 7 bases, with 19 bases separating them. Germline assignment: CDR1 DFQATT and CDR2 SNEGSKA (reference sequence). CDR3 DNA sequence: TGCAGTGCTAGAGATGGTGGGGACTTCGCGGGGAACACCATATATTTT. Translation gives CSARDGGDFAGNTIYF.

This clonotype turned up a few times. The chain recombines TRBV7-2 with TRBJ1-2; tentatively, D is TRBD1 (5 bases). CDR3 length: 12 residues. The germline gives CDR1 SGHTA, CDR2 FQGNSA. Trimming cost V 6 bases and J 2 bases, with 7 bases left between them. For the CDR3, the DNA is TGTGCCAGCAGACGGGGGAACTATGGCTACACCTTC. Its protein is CASRRGNYGYTF. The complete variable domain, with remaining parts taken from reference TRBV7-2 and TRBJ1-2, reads GAGVSQSPSNKVTEKGKDVELRCDPISGHTALYWYRQSLGQGLEFLIYFQGNSAPDKSGLPSDRFSAERTGGSVSTLTIQRTQQEDSAVYLCASRRGNYGYTFGSGTRLTVV.

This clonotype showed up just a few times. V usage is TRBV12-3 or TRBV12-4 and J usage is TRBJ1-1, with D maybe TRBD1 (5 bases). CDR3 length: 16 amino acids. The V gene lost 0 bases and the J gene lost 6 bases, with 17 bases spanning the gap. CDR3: CASSLAGRGAYAEAFF. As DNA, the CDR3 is TGTGCCAGCAGTTTAGCGGGCCGTGGGGCGTACGCTGAAGCTTTCTTT.

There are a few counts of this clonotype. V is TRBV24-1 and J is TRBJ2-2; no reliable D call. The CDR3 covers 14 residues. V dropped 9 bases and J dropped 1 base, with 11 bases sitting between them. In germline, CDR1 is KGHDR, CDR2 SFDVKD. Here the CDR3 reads CATSRAENTGELFF. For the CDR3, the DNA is TGTGCCACCTCCCGGGCGGAGAACACCGGGGAGCTGTTTTTT.

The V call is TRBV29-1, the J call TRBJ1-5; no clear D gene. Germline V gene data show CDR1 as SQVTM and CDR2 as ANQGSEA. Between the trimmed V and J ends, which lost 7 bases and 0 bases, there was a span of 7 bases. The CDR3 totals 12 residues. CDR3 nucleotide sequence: TGCAGCGCCGGAGATAGCAATCAGCCCCAGCATTTT. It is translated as CSAGDSNQPQHF.

CDR3 DNA: TGCGCCAGCAGCTTGGTGAAGAGGGAGACCCAGTACTTC. Translating gives CASSLVKRETQYF. This chain connects TRBV5-1 to TRBJ2-5; no clear D. The V gene lost 0 bases and the J gene lost 5 bases, with 8 bases spanning the gap. Per the germline V gene, CDR1 is SGHRS and CDR2 is YFSETQ. The CDR3 consists of 13 residues.

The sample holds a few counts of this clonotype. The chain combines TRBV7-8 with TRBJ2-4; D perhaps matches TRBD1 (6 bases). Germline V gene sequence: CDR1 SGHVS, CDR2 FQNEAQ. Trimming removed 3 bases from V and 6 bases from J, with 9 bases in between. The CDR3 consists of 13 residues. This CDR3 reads CASSFDRINIQYF. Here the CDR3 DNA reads TGTGCCAGCAGCTTTGACAGGATAAACATTCAGTACTTC.

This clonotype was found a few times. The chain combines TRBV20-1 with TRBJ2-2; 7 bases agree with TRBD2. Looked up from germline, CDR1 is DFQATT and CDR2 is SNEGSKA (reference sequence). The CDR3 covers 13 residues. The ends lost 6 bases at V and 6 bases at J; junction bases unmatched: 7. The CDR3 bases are TGCAGTGCCGCGTGGGGGAGGGCCGGGGAGCTGTTTTTT. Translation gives CSAAWGRAGELFF.

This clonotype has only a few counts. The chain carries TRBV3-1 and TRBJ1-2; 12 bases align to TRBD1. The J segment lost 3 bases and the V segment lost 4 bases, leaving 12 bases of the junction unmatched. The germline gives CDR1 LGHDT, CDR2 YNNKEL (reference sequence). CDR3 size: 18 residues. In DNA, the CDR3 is TGTGCCAGCAGCCCCCGAGGGGGGACAGGGGGCAGCGACTATGGCTACACCTTC. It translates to CASSPRGGTGGSDYGYTF.

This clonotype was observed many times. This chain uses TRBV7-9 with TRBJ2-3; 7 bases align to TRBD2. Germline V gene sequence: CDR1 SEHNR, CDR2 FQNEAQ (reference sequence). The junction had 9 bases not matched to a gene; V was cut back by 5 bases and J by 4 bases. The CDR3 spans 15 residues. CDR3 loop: CASSPRAGVADTQYF. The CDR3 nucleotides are TGTGCCAGCAGCCCGAGGGCGGGAGTGGCAGATACGCAGTATTTT.

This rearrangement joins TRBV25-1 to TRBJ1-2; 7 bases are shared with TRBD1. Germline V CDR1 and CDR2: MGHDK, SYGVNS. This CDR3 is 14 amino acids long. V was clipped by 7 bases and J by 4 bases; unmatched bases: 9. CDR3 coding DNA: TGTGCCAGCACTTGGGACAGCCAAGCCTATGGCTACACCTTC. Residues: CASTWDSQAYGYTF.

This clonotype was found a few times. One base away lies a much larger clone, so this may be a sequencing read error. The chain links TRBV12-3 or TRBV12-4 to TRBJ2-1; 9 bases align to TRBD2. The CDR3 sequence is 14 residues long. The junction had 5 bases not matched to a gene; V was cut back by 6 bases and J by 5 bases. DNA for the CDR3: TGTGCCAGCAGCAGGACTAGCGAGAACAATGAGCAGTTCTTC. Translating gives CASSRTSENNEQFF.

The CDR3, as DNA: TGCGCCAGCAGCAGTGGGGGGGCCACTGAAGCTTTCTTT. Protein product: CASSSGGATEAFF. V usage is TRBV5-1 and J usage is TRBJ1-1; D possibly corresponds to TRBD1 (6 bases). Germline V lookup: CDR1 SGHRS, CDR2 YFSETQ. Trimming left V 4 bases short and J 4 bases short, with 11 bases between. This CDR3 spans 13 amino acids. Using reference TRBV5-1 and TRBJ1-1 for the parts outside the CDR3, the full variable domain is KAGVTQTPRYLIKTRGQQVTLSCSPISGHRSVSWYQQTPGQGLQFLFEYFSETQRNKGNFPGRFSGRQFSNSRSEMNVSTLELGDSALYLCASSSGGATEAFFGQGTRLTVV.

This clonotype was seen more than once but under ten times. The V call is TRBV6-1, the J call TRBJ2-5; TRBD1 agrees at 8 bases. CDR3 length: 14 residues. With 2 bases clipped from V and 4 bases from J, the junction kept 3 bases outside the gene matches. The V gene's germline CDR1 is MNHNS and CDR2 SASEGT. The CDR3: CASSEQDRAETQYF. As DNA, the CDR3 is TGTGCCAGCAGTGAACAGGACAGGGCAGAGACCCAGTACTTC.

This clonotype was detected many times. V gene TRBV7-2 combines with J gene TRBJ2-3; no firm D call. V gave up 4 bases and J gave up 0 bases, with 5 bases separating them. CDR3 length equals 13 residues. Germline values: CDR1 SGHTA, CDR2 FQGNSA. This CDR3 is CASSSSSTDTQYF. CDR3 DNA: TGTGCCAGCAGCTCTTCTAGCACAGATACGCAGTATTTT. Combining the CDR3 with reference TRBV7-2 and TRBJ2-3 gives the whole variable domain GAGVSQSPSNKVTEKGKDVELRCDPISGHTALYWYRQSLGQGLEFLIYFQGNSAPDKSGLPSDRFSAERTGGSVSTLTIQRTQQEDSAVYLCASSSSSTDTQYFGPGTRLTVL.

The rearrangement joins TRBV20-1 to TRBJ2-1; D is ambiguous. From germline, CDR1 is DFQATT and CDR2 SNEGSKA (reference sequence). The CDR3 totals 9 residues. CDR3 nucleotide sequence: TGCACCACCGGGAATGAGCAGTTCTTC. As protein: CTTGNEQFF.

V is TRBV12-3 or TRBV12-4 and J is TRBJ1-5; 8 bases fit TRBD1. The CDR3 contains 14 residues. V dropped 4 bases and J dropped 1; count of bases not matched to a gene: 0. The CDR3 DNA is TGTGCCAGCAGTTGGACAGGGAGCAATCAGCCCCAGCATTTT. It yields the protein CASSWTGSNQPQHF.

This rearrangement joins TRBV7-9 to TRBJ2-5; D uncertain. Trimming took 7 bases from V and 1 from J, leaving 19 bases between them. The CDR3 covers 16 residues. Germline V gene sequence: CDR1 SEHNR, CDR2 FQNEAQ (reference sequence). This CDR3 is CASNTRGKVPQETQYF. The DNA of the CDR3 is TGTGCCAGCAATACCCGCGGAAAGGTTCCCCAAGAGACCCAGTACTTC.

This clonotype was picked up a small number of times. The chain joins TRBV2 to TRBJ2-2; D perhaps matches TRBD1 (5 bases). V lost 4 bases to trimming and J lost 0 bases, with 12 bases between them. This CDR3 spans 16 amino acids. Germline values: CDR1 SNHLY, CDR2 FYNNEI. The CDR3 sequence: CASSVGQGPNTGELFF. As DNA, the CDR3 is TGTGCCAGCAGTGTGGGGCAGGGTCCGAACACCGGGGAGCTGTTTTTT.

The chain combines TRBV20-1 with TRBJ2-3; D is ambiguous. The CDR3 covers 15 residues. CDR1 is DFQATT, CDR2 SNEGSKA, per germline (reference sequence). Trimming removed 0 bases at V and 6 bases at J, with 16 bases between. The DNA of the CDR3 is TGCAGTGCTAGAGACCCGTCCGTAGCATTCGATACGCAGTATTTT. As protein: CSARDPSVAFDTQYF.

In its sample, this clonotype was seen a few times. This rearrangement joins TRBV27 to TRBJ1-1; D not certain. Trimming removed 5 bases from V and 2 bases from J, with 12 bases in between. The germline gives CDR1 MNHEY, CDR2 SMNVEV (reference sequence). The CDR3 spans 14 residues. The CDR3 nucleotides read TGTGCCAGCAGTCTCCGGGTTCACAACACTGAAGCTTTCTTT. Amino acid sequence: CASSLRVHNTEAFF.

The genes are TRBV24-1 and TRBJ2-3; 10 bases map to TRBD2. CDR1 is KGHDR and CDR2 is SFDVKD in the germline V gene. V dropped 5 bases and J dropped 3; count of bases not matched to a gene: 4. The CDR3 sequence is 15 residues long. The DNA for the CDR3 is TGTGCCACCAGTGGAGCGGGAGGGCCAACAGATACGCAGTATTTT. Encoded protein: CATSGAGGPTDTQYF.

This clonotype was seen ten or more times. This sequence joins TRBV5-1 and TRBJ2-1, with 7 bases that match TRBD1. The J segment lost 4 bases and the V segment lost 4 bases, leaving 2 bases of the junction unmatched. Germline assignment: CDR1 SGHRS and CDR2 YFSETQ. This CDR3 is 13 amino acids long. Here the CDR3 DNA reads TGCGCCAGCAGCGGACAGGAATACAATGAGCAGTTCTTC. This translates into CASSGQEYNEQFF.

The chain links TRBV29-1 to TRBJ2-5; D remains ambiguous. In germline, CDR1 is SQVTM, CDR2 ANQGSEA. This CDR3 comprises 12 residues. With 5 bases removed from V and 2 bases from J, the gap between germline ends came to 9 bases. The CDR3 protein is CSVNSGQETQYF. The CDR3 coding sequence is TGCAGCGTTAATAGTGGTCAAGAGACCCAGTACTTC.

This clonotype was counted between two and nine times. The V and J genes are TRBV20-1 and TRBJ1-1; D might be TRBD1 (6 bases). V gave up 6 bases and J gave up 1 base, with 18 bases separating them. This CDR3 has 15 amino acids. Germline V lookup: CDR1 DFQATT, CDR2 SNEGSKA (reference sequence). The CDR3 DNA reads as TGCAGTGCCCCCTCCTACCGGACAGCGAACACTGAAGCTTTCTTT. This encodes CSAPSYRTANTEAFF.